What follows is one T cell receptor (beta chain) and its context. Its target is not known. Trimming took 5 bases from V and 1 from J, leaving 14 bases between them. The V gene's germline CDR1 is SEHNR and CDR2 FQNEAQ (reference sequence). The CDR3 consists of 15 residues. CD45RO-negative, CCR7-selected cells formed the naive CD8 fraction, which excluded terminally differentiated effector memory CD45RA+ cells. The source of the sample is a study of shared clonotypes between healthy human individuals. Whole-study findings and limits: Clonotypes shared by all four donors outscored non-shared clonotypes in generation probability.

Assay used: immunoSEQ multiplex PCR; TCRdb lists only in-frame clones, some missing. The sample yields 500,000 to 700,000 clones, 85% to 95% seen once. Material: naive CD8+ T cells sorted from blood. The source of this sequence is a woman in her twenties or thirties in good health. The chain joins TRBV7-9 to TRBJ1-1; D is unclear. CDR3 nucleotides: TGTGCCAGCAGCCCGTCGGACTGGGAGAACACTGAAGCTTTCTTT. This sequence encodes CASSPSDWENTEAFF.